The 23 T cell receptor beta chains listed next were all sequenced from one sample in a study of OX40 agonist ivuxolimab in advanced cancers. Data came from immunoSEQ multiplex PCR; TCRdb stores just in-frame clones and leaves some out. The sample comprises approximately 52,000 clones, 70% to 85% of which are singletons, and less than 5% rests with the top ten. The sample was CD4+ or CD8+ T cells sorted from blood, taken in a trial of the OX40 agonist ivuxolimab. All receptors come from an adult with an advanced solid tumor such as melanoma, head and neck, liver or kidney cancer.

Here the CDR3 DNA reads TGTGCCAGCAGTTTAAGCGGGACAGGGCACGAGCAGTACTTC. Encoded protein: CASSLSGTGHEQYF. The genes are TRBV28 and TRBJ2-7; TRBD1 aligns across 9 bases. With V trimmed by 2 bases and J by 5 bases, 4 bases remained unmatched. Germline-derived CDR1 and CDR2 are MDHEN and SYDVKM. The CDR3 is made up of 14 amino acids.

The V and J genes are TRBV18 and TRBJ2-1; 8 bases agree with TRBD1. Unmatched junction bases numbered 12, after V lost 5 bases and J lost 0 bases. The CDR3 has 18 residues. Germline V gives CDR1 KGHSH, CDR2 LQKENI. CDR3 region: CASSVRGRDLRSYNEQFF. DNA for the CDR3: TGTGCCAGCTCAGTCAGGGGGCGCGATCTACGCTCCTACAATGAGCAGTTCTTC.

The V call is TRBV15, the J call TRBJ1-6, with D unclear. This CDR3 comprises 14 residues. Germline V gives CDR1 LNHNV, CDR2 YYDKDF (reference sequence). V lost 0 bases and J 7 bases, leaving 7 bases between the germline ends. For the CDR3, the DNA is TGTGCCACCAGCAGAGATGTGAGGAATTCACCCCTCCACTTT. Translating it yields CATSRDVRNSPLHF.

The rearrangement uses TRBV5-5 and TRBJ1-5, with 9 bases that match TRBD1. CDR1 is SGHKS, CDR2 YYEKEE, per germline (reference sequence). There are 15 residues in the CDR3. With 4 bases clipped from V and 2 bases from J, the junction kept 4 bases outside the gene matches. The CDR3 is CASSPWTGGNQPQHF. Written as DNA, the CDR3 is TGTGCCAGCAGCCCCTGGACAGGGGGCAATCAGCCCCAGCATTTT.

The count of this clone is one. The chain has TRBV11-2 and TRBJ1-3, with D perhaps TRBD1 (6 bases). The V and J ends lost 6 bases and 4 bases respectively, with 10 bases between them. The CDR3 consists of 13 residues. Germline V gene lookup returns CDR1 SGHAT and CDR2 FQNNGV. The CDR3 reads CASSTGTGNTIYF. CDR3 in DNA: TGTGCCAGCAGTACAGGGACAGGAAACACCATATATTTT.

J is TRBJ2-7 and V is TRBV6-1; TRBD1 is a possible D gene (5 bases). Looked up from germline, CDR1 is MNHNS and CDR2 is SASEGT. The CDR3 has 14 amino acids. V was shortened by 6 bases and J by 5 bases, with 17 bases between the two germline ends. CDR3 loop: CASSVGPLRDEQYF. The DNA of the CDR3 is TGTGCCAGCAGCGTGGGGCCCTTAAGGGACGAGCAGTACTTC.

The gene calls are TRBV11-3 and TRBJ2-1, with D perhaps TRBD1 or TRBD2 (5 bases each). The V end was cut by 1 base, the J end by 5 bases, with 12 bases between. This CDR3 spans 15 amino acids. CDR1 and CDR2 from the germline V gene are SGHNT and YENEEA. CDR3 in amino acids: CASSLGGVGNNEQFF. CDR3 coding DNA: TGTGCCAGCAGCTTAGGAGGGGTCGGGAACAATGAGCAGTTCTTC.

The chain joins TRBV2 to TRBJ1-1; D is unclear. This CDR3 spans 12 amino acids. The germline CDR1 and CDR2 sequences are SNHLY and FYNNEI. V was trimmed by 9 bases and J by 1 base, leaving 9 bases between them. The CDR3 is CASHPGNTEAFF. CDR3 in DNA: TGTGCCAGTCACCCAGGGAACACTGAAGCTTTCTTT.

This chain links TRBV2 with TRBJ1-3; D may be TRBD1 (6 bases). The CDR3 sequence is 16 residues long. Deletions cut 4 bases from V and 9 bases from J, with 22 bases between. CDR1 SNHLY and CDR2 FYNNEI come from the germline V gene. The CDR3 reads CASSAEGGVGTSTIYF. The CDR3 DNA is TGTGCCAGCAGTGCCGAAGGGGGGGTTGGTACTTCCACCATATATTTT.

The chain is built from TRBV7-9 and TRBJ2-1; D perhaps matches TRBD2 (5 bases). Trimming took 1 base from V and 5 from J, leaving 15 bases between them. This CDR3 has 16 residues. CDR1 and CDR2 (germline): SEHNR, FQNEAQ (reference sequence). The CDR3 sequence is CASSLDQFSANNEQFF. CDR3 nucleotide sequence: TGTGCCAGCAGCTTAGATCAGTTTAGCGCCAACAATGAGCAGTTCTTC. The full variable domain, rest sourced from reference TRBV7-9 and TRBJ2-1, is DTGVSQNPRHKITKRGQNVTFRCDPISEHNRLYWYRQTLGQGPEFLTYFQNEAQLEKSRLLSDRFSAERPKGSFSTLEIQRTEQGDSAMYLCASSLDQFSANNEQFFGPGTRLTVL.

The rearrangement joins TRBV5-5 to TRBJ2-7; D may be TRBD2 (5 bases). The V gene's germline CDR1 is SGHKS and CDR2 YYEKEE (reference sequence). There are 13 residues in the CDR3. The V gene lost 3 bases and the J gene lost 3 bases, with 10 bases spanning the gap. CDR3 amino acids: CASSSGGGYEQYF. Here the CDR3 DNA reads TGTGCCAGCAGCTCAGGAGGAGGCTACGAGCAGTACTTC. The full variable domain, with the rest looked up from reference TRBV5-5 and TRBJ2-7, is DAGVTQSPTHLIKTRGQQVTLRCSPISGHKSVSWYQQVLGQGPQFIFQYYEKEERGRGNFPDRFSARQFPNYSSELNVNALLLGDSALYLCASSSGGGYEQYFGPGTRLTVT.

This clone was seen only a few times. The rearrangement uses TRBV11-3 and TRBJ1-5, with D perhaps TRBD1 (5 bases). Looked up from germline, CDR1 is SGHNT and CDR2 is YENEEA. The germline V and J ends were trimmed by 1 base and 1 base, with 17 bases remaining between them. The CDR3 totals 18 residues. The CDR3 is CASSLGTDTAGSNQPQHF. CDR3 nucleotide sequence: TGTGCCAGCAGCTTAGGGACGGACACCGCGGGGAGCAATCAGCCCCAGCATTTT.

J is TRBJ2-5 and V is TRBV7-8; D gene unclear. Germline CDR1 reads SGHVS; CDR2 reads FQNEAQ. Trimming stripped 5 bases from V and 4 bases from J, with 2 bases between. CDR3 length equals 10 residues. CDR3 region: CASSGETQYF. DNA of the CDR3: TGTGCCAGCAGCGGAGAGACCCAGTACTTC.

The CDR3 loop is CASSLGSEEKLFF. In DNA, the CDR3 is TGCGCCAGCAGCTTGGGCAGTGAAGAAAAACTGTTTTTT. The chain recombines TRBV5-1 with TRBJ1-4, with no clear D. This CDR3 is 13 amino acids long. The V gene's germline CDR1 is SGHRS and CDR2 YFSETQ. With 0 bases removed from V and 8 bases from J, the gap between germline ends came to 8 bases.

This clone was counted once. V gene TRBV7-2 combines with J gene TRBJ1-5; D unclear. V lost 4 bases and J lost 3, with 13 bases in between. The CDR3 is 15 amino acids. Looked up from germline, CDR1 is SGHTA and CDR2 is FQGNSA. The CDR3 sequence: CASSWWAATNQPQHF. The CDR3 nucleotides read TGTGCCAGCAGCTGGTGGGCTGCTACCAATCAGCCCCAGCATTTT.

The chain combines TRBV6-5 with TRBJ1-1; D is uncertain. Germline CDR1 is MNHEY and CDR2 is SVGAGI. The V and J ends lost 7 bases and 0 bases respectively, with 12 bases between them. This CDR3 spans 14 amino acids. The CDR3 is CASTLDRLNTEAFF. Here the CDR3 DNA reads TGTGCCAGCACCTTAGACCGATTGAACACTGAAGCTTTCTTT.

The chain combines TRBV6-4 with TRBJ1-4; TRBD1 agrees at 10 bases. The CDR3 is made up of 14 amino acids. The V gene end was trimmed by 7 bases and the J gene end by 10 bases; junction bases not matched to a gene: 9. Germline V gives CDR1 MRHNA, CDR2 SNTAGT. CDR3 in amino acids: CASKTGQGERKLFF. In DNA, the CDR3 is TGTGCCAGCAAGACCGGACAGGGGGAACGAAAACTGTTTTTT.

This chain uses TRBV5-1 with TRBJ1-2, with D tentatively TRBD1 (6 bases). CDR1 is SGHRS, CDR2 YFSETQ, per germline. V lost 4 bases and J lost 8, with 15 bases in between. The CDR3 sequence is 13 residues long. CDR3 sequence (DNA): TGCGCCAGCAGCCCCACAGGGTACGACGGCTACACCTTC. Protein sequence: CASSPTGYDGYTF.

The DNA for the CDR3 is TGTGCCAGCAGCCAAGAAGCCGGACAGTCATGGAATGAAAAACTGTTTTTT. Amino acids: CASSQEAGQSWNEKLFF. The V gene is TRBV4-2, the J gene TRBJ1-4, with a weak D call TRBD1 (6 bases). The ends were cut back, 0 bases at V and 5 bases at J, with 16 bases in the middle. CDR1 is LGHNA, CDR2 YNFKEQ, per germline. The CDR3 extends over 17 amino acids.

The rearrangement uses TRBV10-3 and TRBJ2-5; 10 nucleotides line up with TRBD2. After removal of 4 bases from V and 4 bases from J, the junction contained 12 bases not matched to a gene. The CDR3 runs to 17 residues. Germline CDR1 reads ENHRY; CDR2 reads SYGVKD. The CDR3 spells CAISALAGDKSRETQYF. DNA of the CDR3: TGTGCCATCAGTGCTCTAGCGGGGGATAAAAGTAGAGAGACCCAGTACTTC.

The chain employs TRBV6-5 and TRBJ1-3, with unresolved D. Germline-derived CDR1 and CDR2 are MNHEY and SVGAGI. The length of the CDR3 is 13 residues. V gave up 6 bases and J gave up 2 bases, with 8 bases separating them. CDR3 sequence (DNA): TGTGCCAGCAGCCCTTCGGCTGGAAACACCATATATTTT. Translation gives CASSPSAGNTIYF.

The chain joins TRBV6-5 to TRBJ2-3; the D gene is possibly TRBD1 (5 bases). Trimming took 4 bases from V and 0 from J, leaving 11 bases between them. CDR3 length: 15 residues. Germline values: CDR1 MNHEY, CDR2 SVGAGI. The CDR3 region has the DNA TGTGCCAGCAGTTTTCGACAGTCTAGCACAGATACGCAGTATTTT. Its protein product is CASSFRQSSTDTQYF.

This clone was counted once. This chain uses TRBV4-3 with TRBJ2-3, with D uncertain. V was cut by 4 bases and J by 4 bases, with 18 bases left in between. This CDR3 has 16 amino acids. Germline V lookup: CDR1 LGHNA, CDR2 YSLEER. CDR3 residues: CASSPQVTPAPDTQYF. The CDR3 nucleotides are TGCGCCAGCAGCCCCCAGGTCACCCCGGCTCCAGATACGCAGTATTTT.